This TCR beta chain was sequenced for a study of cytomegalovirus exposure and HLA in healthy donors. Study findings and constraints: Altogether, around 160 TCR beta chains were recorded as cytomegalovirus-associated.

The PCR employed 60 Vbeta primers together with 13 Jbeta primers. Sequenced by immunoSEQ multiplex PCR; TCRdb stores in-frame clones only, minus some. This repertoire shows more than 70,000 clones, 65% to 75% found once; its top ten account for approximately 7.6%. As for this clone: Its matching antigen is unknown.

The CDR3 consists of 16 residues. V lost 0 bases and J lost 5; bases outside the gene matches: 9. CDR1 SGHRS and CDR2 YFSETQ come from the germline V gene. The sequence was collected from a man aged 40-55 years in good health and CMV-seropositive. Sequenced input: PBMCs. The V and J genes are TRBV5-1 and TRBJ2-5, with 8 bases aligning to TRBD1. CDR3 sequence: CASSLDDRGYEETQYF. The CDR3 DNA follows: TGCGCCAGCAGCTTGGATGACAGGGGATACGAGGAGACCCAGTACTTC.